The rows below give T cell receptor beta chains drawn from one sample of a study of blood T cell repertoires in COVID-19. The table came from immunoSEQ multiplex PCR; TCRdb's copy has only in-frame clones and leaves some out. The sample has 55,000 to 75,000 clones; about 86% are singletons. Sequencing input: peripheral blood. These receptors all stem from a man aged 80 or over with COVID-19, enrolled during active disease. Both conserved end residues are part of each CDR3. Clone size is not always given. Where it is, it says once, few, many or a class for expanded clones.

.	TRBV5-1	CASSLVRGYEQYF
.	TRBV9	CASSVDRAYGYTF
.	TRBV6-5	CASRVDSSPSQAFF
.	TRBV5-1	CASSPDGLAGYNEQFF
.	TRBV10-2	CASTRLAGPNEQFF
once	TRBV28	CASSLAGPSTDTQYF
few	TRBV7-9	CASSLDWAGVTEAFF
once	TRBV28	CASSQAGGGETQYF
.	TRBV7-3	CASSLTGQGAYTF
.	TRBV19	CASRPIQNSPLHF
.	TRBV18	CASSLSTSASYNEQFF
large	TRBV28	CASSNRGTGELFF
.	TRBV28	CASVPPTGQLATEAFF
.	TRBV7-2	CASTQGSQPQHF
.	TRBV7-2	CASSLKGTAGPIPLHF
.	TRBV7-8	CASSVGQGGGYTF
once	TRBV9	CASSVDGTRPTDTQYF
.	TRBV28	CASSQSPLTGFGNQPQHF
.	TRBV7-6	CASSLVPSGSFTGELFF
.	TRBV20-1	CSARPDIHQYF
.	TRBV4-1	CASSPLDRANQPQHF
.	TRBV15	CATSREPDPNQPQHF
.	TRBV5-4	CASSPTSGRYNEQFF
.	TRBV5-4	CASSSRGHKKETQYF
few	TRBV18	CASSLSREIMNTEAFF
.	TRBV19	CASREGRQAGANVLTF
few	TRBV23-1	CASSPLGRDRNNEQFF
few	TRBV28	CASSESGGGADTQYF
.	TRBV4-3	CASSQGQGEANVLTF
.	TRBV5-6	CASSLLELSEQYF
few	TRBV7-2	CASSLTGEPYGLTQHF
.	TRBV6-5	CASSPLADYGYTF
once	TRBV29-1	CSVGVGGKGYGYTF
few	TRBV4-1	CASSQGQGWGNTIYF
.	TRBV10-3	CAISESGSKTDTQYF
once	TRBV7-8	CASSSLTGGYTEAFF
.	TRBV3-1/TRBV3-2	CASSPWTDTSTDTQYF
.	TRBV11-2	CASSLALQGGTGELFF
.	TRBV5-1	CASSLSSGSNQPQHF
.	TRBV2	CASTPGLATETQYF
.	TRBV6-5	CASHTGEDPPQHF
.	TRBV7-8	CASSLAAGVAYGYTF
.	TRBV4-1	CASSQEPSLAATNEKLFF